These 31 T cell receptor beta chains share one sample of origin, sequenced in a study of blood T cell repertoires in COVID-19. Using immunoSEQ multiplex PCR, the repertoire was profiled, and TCRdb retains in-frame clones only, with some absent. The sample records around 170,000 clones, around 88% being singletons. The sequencing sample was made of PBMCs or T cells enriched from blood (not recorded which). The receptors derive from a woman aged 30 to 39 who had recovered from COVID-19.

The gene calls are TRBV21-1 and TRBJ1-1. TRBV21-1 is listed as a pseudogene. This CDR3 spans 16 amino acids. The CDR3 DNA reads as TGTGCCAGCAGCAAAAGGTCGGGAGTTAAGAACACTGAAGCTTTCTTT. The encoded protein is CASSKRSGVKNTEAFF.

This chain connects TRBV28 to TRBJ2-3, with 11 positions matching TRBD1. The germline gives CDR1 MDHEN, CDR2 SYDVKM. The CDR3 extends over 16 amino acids. The V segment lost 0 bases and the J segment 4 bases; nucleotides outside the gene matches: 3. CDR3 protein: CASSLWDRGPSDTQYF. The CDR3 coding sequence is TGTGCCAGCAGTTTATGGGACAGGGGGCCTTCAGATACGCAGTATTTT.

The V gene is TRBV14, the J gene TRBJ2-2; D perhaps matches TRBD1 (5 bases). V was shortened by 5 bases and J by 1 base, with 8 bases between the two germline ends. CDR3 length: 14 amino acids. Germline CDR1 SGHDN, CDR2 FVKESK. CDR3 loop: CASSVTGNTGELFF. DNA of the CDR3: TGTGCCAGCAGCGTAACAGGGAACACCGGGGAGCTGTTTTTT. The whole variable domain, filled in from reference TRBV14 and TRBJ2-2, reads EAGVTQFPSHSVIEKGQTVTLRCDPISGHDNLYWYRRVMGKEIKFLLHFVKESKQDESGMPNNRFLAERTGGTYSTLKVQPAELEDSGVYFCASSVTGNTGELFFGEGSRLTVL.

The rearrangement uses TRBV19 and TRBJ1-1; tentatively, D is TRBD1 (6 bases). V was cut by 6 bases and J by 1 base, with 9 bases left in between. CDR1 is LNHDA, CDR2 SQIVND, per germline (reference sequence). CDR3 size: 13 residues. The chain's CDR3 is CASSDRRNTEAFF. CDR3 DNA: TGTGCCAGTAGCGACAGGCGGAACACTGAAGCTTTCTTT.

V gene TRBV12-3 or TRBV12-4 combines with J gene TRBJ2-4, with D perhaps TRBD1 (5 bases). The CDR3 totals 12 residues. V shed 4 bases and J shed 11 bases, with 12 bases lying between them. CDR3 nucleotide sequence: TGTGCCAGCAGTTCCGAGACAGTCGTTCAGTACTTC. Translation gives CASSSETVVQYF.

The J gene is TRBJ2-3, the V gene TRBV25-1; TRBD1 matches 8 bases. This CDR3 is 15 amino acids long. V lost 2 bases to trimming and J lost 1 base; unmatched junction nucleotides: 2. CDR1 MGHDK and CDR2 SYGVNS come from the germline V gene. CDR3 DNA sequence: TGTGCCAGCAGTGAACAGACAGGGGGCACAGATACGCAGTATTTT. Its translation: CASSEQTGGTDTQYF.

This chain connects TRBV6-5 to TRBJ2-1; maybe TRBD1 (5 bases). The CDR3 is 14 residues long. V lost 8 bases and J lost 3, with 14 bases in between. The germline V gene has CDR1 MNHEY and CDR2 SVGAGI. The CDR3 DNA follows: TGTGCCAGCGGGGATAAGGGGCACTACAATGAGCAGTTCTTC. Amino acids: CASGDKGHYNEQFF.

This clone has only a few counts. CDR3 region: CASSVGIGGRGLAEYEQYF. CDR3 nucleotide sequence: TGTGCCAGCAGCGTAGGGATAGGCGGGCGGGGACTAGCGGAGTACGAGCAGTACTTC. The rearrangement joins TRBV9 to TRBJ2-7; 11 bases match TRBD2. V shed 0 bases and J 4 bases; nucleotides not matched to a gene: 15. The CDR3 length is 19 residues. In germline, CDR1 is SGDLS, CDR2 YYNGEE.

This chain connects TRBV18 to TRBJ1-5; TRBD1 might be the D (6 bases). Per the germline V gene, CDR1 is KGHSH and CDR2 is LQKENI. The CDR3 covers 15 residues. Between the trimmed V and J ends, which lost 3 bases and 1 base, there was a span of 10 bases. The CDR3 coding sequence is TGTGCCAGCTCACCCCCAGGGGCCAGCAATCAGCCCCAGCATTTT. Encoded protein: CASSPPGASNQPQHF.

The chain links TRBV11-2 to TRBJ2-7, with 10 bases matching TRBD2. Losses at the gene ends were 8 bases for V and 0 bases for J; bases not matched to a gene: 16. Germline CDR1 reads SGHAT; CDR2 reads FQNNGV. This CDR3 region has 18 residues. As DNA, the CDR3 is TGTGCCAGCGGGAGAGGGGAACTAGCGGGAAGTCTCTCCTACGAGCAGTACTTC. Amino acids: CASGRGELAGSLSYEQYF.

The chain employs TRBV19 and TRBJ2-1; 8 bases agree with TRBD1. This CDR3 is 16 amino acids long. Germline values: CDR1 LNHDA, CDR2 SQIVND (reference sequence). Trimming removed 4 bases from V and 4 bases from J; junction bases left unmatched: 9. CDR3 DNA: TGTGCCAGTAGTAACCGCCGACAGGGGCTATACAATGAGCAGTTCTTC. Translation: CASSNRRQGLYNEQFF.

The rearrangement joins TRBV28 to TRBJ2-5, with D possibly matching TRBD2 (6 bases). V was cut by 6 bases and J by 3 bases, with 14 bases left in between. CDR1 MDHEN and CDR2 SYDVKM come from the germline V gene. CDR3 size: 14 residues. This CDR3 reads CASSLGRTKETQYF. The DNA for the CDR3 is TGTGCCAGCAGCCTGGGACGGACTAAAGAGACCCAGTACTTC.

CDR3 loop: CASSQQDSSNQPQHF. The DNA for the CDR3 is TGCGCCAGCAGCCAACAGGACAGTAGCAATCAGCCCCAGCATTTT. The chain couples TRBV4-1 to TRBJ1-5, with a tentative D call TRBD1 (6 bases). The CDR3 totals 15 residues. V was pared by 2 bases and J by 0 bases, with 8 bases between. Germline CDR1 reads MGHRA; CDR2 reads YSYEKL.

The rearrangement uses TRBV4-1 and TRBJ2-7; tentative D call: TRBD1 (6 bases). V was cut by 4 bases and J by 3 bases, with 10 bases left in between. Germline V CDR1 and CDR2: MGHRA, YSYEKL. The CDR3 is 13 amino acids. This chain's CDR3 is CASSRTELYEQYF. The DNA for the CDR3 is TGCGCCAGCAGCCGGACAGAACTCTACGAGCAGTACTTC.

This sequence joins TRBV6-5 and TRBJ2-5, with 7 bases lining up with TRBD2. With 8 bases clipped from V and 4 bases from J, the junction kept 4 bases outside the gene matches. CDR3 length: 12 amino acids. Germline CDR1 MNHEY, CDR2 SVGAGI. The CDR3 coding sequence is TGTGCCAGCCGTCGCGGGGGAGAGACCCAGTACTTC. Amino acid sequence: CASRRGGETQYF.

The V call is TRBV6-6, the J call TRBJ1-1; D not certain. Germline CDR1 reads MNHNY; CDR2 reads SVGAGI (reference sequence). Deletions cut 5 bases from V and 6 bases from J, with 19 bases between. The CDR3 contains 15 residues. The chain's CDR3 is CASSDGSPYIPEAFF. In nucleotides, the CDR3 is TGTGCCAGCAGTGACGGGAGTCCGTATATCCCTGAAGCTTTCTTT.

The chain combines TRBV14 with TRBJ1-1, with TRBD1 matching 8 bases. V was clipped by 5 bases and J by 10 bases; unmatched bases: 18. The CDR3 spans 16 residues. Germline V gene data show CDR1 as SGHDN and CDR2 as FVKESK. The CDR3 bases are TGTGCCAGCAGCTTCACAGGGGGTCTGCCCTCTATGGGAGCTTTCTTT. It translates to CASSFTGGLPSMGAFF.

The chain has TRBV4-1 and TRBJ2-7; 9 nucleotides agree with TRBD1. CDR1 is MGHRA and CDR2 is YSYEKL in the germline V gene. Trimming cost V 1 base and J 3 bases; bases outside gene matches: 7. This CDR3 region has 16 residues. This chain's CDR3 is CASSQGAGQGYYEQYF. DNA for the CDR3: TGCGCCAGCAGCCAAGGGGCGGGACAGGGCTACTACGAGCAGTACTTC.

The chain uses TRBV9 and TRBJ1-2; D not resolved. The CDR3 extends over 14 amino acids. With 3 bases removed from V and 6 bases from J, the gap between germline ends came to 15 bases. The germline gives CDR1 SGDLS, CDR2 YYNGEE. CDR3 sequence (DNA): TGTGCCAGCAGCGGCCTAGGTCTGGGTCATGGCTACACCTTC. Its protein product is CASSGLGLGHGYTF.

V is TRBV5-1 and J is TRBJ1-1; 7 bases agree with TRBD1. This CDR3 has 13 residues. Germline lookup yields CDR1 SGHRS and CDR2 YFSETQ. V shed 5 bases and J 2 bases; nucleotides not matched to a gene: 3. The chain's CDR3 is CASSQGVNTEAFF. The CDR3 coding sequence is TGCGCCAGCAGTCAGGGGGTCAACACTGAAGCTTTCTTT.

This chain uses TRBV5-4 with TRBJ1-1, with D uncertain. Germline CDR1 reads SGHNT; CDR2 reads YYREEE (reference sequence). Deletions cut 3 bases from V and 5 bases from J, with 8 bases between. The CDR3 has 12 residues. The CDR3 DNA is TGTGCCAGCAGCTCTGGCATAACTGAAGCTTTCTTT. It yields the protein CASSSGITEAFF.

The CDR3 coding sequence is TGTGCCAGCAGTTACCGATTAGCGCCACTCCGGGAGCAGTACTTC. Amino acid sequence: CASSYRLAPLREQYF. The chain joins TRBV6-5 to TRBJ2-7; weak D call: TRBD2 (5 bases). V was clipped by 2 bases and J by 7 bases, with 18 bases between them. Germline values: CDR1 MNHEY, CDR2 SVGAGI. CDR3 length: 15 amino acids.

The rearrangement links TRBV5-5 to TRBJ1-6; a weak D match, TRBD1 (5 bases). V gave up 4 bases and J gave up 4 bases, with 15 bases separating them. The CDR3 is made up of 16 amino acids. The germline V gene has CDR1 SGHKS and CDR2 YYEKEE (reference sequence). The CDR3 DNA reads TGTGCCAGCAGCAAAAGTCAAAGGGGATATAATTCACCCCTCCACTTT. Protein: CASSKSQRGYNSPLHF.

This clone has more than one count but fewer than ten. This sequence joins TRBV3-1 (or the pseudogene TRBV3-2) and TRBJ2-2; 10 nucleotides match TRBD2. The CDR3 is made up of 15 amino acids. V gave up 6 bases and J gave up 3 bases; unmatched junction bases: 4. Germline CDR1 reads LGHDT; CDR2 reads YNNKEL (reference sequence). The CDR3 region has the DNA TGTGCCAGCAGAAGGACTAGCGGATACACCGGGGAGCTGTTTTTT. Its translation is CASRRTSGYTGELFF.

V is TRBV12-3 or TRBV12-4 and J is TRBJ2-7; D unresolved. With 4 bases removed from V and 7 bases from J, the gap between germline ends came to 14 bases. The length of the CDR3 is 13 residues. This CDR3 is CASSSSFIGEQYF. CDR3 in DNA: TGTGCCAGCAGTTCTAGTTTTATTGGGGAGCAGTACTTC.

J is TRBJ2-1 and V is TRBV5-6; the match to TRBD2 covers 9 bases. The CDR3 is 16 amino acids. V lost 1 base to trimming and J lost 5 bases; unmatched junction nucleotides: 7. Germline V lookup: CDR1 SGHDT, CDR2 YYEEEE. CDR3 coding DNA: TGTGCCAGCAGCTTGTTCGGGGTAGCGGGAGACAATGAGCAGTTCTTC. Translation: CASSLFGVAGDNEQFF.

The chain uses TRBV30 and TRBJ2-7, with D perhaps TRBD1 (6 bases). Germline V gives CDR1 GTSNPN, CDR2 SVGIG (reference sequence). V lost 4 bases to trimming and J lost 3 bases, with 13 bases between them. There are 13 residues in the CDR3. The CDR3 here is CAWTQGHHYEQYF. DNA of the CDR3: TGTGCCTGGACGCAGGGACACCACTACGAGCAGTACTTC.

The rearrangement links TRBV18 to TRBJ2-5; maybe TRBD1 (5 bases). V gave up 4 bases and J gave up 3 bases, with 9 bases separating them. This CDR3 is built from 13 residues. CDR1 is KGHSH, CDR2 LQKENI, per germline. Here the CDR3 reads CASSLNRKETQYF. CDR3 coding DNA: TGTGCCAGCTCACTTAACAGGAAAGAGACCCAGTACTTC.

This clone was counted a few times. The chain has TRBV3-1 (or the pseudogene TRBV3-2) and TRBJ2-2; D gene ambiguous. The CDR3 is made up of 14 amino acids. Trimming left V 4 bases short and J 1 base short, with 7 bases between. CDR1 and CDR2 (germline): LGHDT, YNNKEL (reference sequence). The CDR3 DNA reads TGTGCCAGCAGCCCACTCCTGAACACCGGGGAGCTGTTTTTT. It specifies CASSPLLNTGELFF.

V gene TRBV10-3 combines with J gene TRBJ2-7; 10 bases match TRBD1. Germline V lookup: CDR1 ENHRY, CDR2 SYGVKD. Germline trimming cut 4 bases from V and 6 bases from J; bases unmatched to any gene: 6. The CDR3 length is 14 residues. CDR3 sequence reads: CAISGGTGVGEQYF. The DNA of the CDR3 is TGTGCCATCAGTGGGGGGACAGGGGTGGGCGAGCAGTACTTC.

This chain links TRBV10-3 with TRBJ1-4; 10 bases are shared with TRBD1. CDR1 and CDR2 (germline): ENHRY, SYGVKD. J was trimmed by 1 base and V by 2 bases; bases with no gene match: 4. The CDR3 contains 17 residues. CDR3: CAISEGTGVITNEKLFF. In DNA form, the CDR3 reads TGTGCCATCAGTGAGGGGACAGGGGTGATAACTAATGAAAAACTGTTTTTT.